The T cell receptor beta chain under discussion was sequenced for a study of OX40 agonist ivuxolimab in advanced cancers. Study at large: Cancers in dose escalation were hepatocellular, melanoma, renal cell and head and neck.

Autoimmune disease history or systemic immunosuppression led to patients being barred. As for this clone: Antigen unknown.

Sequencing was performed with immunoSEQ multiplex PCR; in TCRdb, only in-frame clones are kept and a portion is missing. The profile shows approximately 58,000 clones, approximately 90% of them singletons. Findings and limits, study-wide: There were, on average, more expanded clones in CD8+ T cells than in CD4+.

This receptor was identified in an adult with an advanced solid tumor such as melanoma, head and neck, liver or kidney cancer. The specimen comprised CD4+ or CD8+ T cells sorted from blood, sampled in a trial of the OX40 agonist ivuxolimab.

This CDR3 reads CASSSVGHEYRSGANVLTF. CDR3 nucleotides: TGTGCCAGCAGCTCCGTGGGACACGAATATCGCTCTGGGGCCAACGTCCTGACTTTC. The genes are TRBV5-4 and TRBJ2-6; D is possibly TRBD1 (6 bases). The CDR3 sequence is 19 residues long. Germline V gives CDR1 SGHNT, CDR2 YYREEE (reference sequence). Trimming pared 3 bases from V and 0 bases from J, leaving 19 bases between.